A selection of T cell receptor beta chains follows, all from one sample in a study of technical replicates of blood from several donors. The assay was immunoSEQ multiplex PCR, and TCRdb's table has in-frame clones only and misses some. The sample has more than 60,000 clones; approximately 95% are singletons. What was sequenced was T cells isolated from PBMCs. Receptor source: a human donor in good health. The CDR3 runs from the conserved cysteine through the conserved F or W. A D gene is named only where the DNA matches it firmly. Clone size is shown for a subset of rows, as once, few, many or a class of expanded clone.

abundance	j_gene	v_gene	d_gene	CDR3aa	CDR3nt
-	TRBJ2-2	TRBV5-4	-	CASSFRGLGTGELFF	TGTGCCAGCAGCTTTCGGGGGTTGGGCACCGGGGAGCTGTTTTTT
-	TRBJ1-2	TRBV27	-	CASSDTYGYTF	TGTGCCAGCAGTGACACCTATGGCTACACCTTC
few	TRBJ1-1	TRBV5-4	TRBD1	CASSPIPGQENTEAFF	TGTGCCAGCAGCCCAATACCGGGACAGGAGAACACTGAAGCTTTCTTT
-	TRBJ2-1	TRBV7-7	TRBD1	CASSSGQEYNEQFF	TGTGCCAGCAGCTCGGGACAGGAGTACAATGAGCAGTTCTTC
-	TRBJ2-7	TRBV5-1	-	CASSFGATYEQYF	TGCGCCAGCAGCTTCGGTGCGACATACGAGCAGTACTTC
once	TRBJ1-5	TRBV28	-	CASRPDISNQPQHF	TGTGCCAGCAGGCCCGACATTAGCAATCAGCCCCAGCATTTT
-	TRBJ2-7	TRBV5-4	-	CASSGRDSYEQYF	TGTGCCAGCAGCGGCAGGGATAGCTACGAGCAGTACTTC
-	TRBJ2-5	TRBV20-1	-	CSARAWTQYF	TGCAGTGCTAGAGCCTGGACCCAGTACTTC
-	TRBJ1-3	TRBV2	-	CASSREPLGGNTIYF	TGTGCCAGCAGCAGAGAGCCCCTAGGTGGAAACACCATATATTTT
-	TRBJ1-5	TRBV28	TRBD1	CASRTYRDRFNQPQHF	TGTGCCAGCAGGACGTACCGGGACAGATTTAATCAGCCCCAGCATTTT
-	TRBJ2-1	TRBV4-1	TRBD2	CASNSLAGAHNEQFF	TGCGCCAGCAATTCACTAGCGGGAGCCCACAATGAGCAGTTCTTC
-	TRBJ2-5	TRBV30	TRBD2	CAWSPGGLQETQYF	TGTGCCTGGAGTCCCGGGGGACTACAAGAGACCCAGTACTTC
-	TRBJ2-5	TRBV4-1	TRBD2	CASSQEGGREGRETQYF	TGCGCCAGCAGCCAAGAGGGTGGACGGGAGGGCCGAGAGACCCAGTACTTC
-	TRBJ2-7	TRBV2	-	CASSVVTPSGSYEQYF	TGTGCCAGCAGTGTAGTAACTCCCTCCGGCTCCTACGAGCAGTACTTC
-	TRBJ2-5	TRBV19	-	CASSPSSGETQYF	TGTGCCAGTAGCCCTTCCTCGGGTGAGACCCAGTACTTC
-	TRBJ1-2	TRBV11-3	TRBD1	CASSSGTGLGYGYTF	TGTGCCAGCAGCTCCGGGACAGGGCTGGGGTATGGCTACACCTTC
-	TRBJ2-7	TRBV28	TRBD1	CASSSGQGISYEQYF	TGTGCCAGCAGTTCGGGACAGGGGATCTCCTACGAGCAGTACTTC
once	TRBJ2-2	TRBV9	TRBD2	CASSVGSSGGLVAGELFF	TGTGCCAGCAGCGTAGGGTCTAGCGGGGGGCTCGTGGCCGGGGAGCTGTTTTTT
-	TRBJ2-7	TRBV27	-	CASSPSGAYEQYF	TGTGCCAGCAGCCCATCAGGGGCGTACGAGCAGTACTTC
-	TRBJ2-3	TRBV27	TRBD1	CASSPGQGRWTDTQYF	TGTGCCAGCAGTCCAGGACAGGGGAGGTGGACAGATACGCAGTATTTT
-	TRBJ2-3	TRBV11-2	-	CASSFRSGSTDTQYF	TGTGCCAGCAGCTTTAGATCCGGGAGCACAGATACGCAGTATTTT
-	TRBJ1-1	TRBV5-1	TRBD1	CASSFGTGGDTEAFF	TGCGCCAGCAGCTTCGGGACAGGGGGCGACACTGAAGCTTTCTTT
-	TRBJ1-4	TRBV7-9	-	CASSRGEKLFF	TGTGCCAGCAGTCGTGGCGAAAAACTGTTTTTT
once	TRBJ2-1	TRBV4-2	-	CASSQVAEGAGYNEQFF	TGTGCCAGCAGCCAAGTTGCAGAGGGAGCTGGGTACAATGAGCAGTTCTTC
-	TRBJ1-2	TRBV4-1	-	CASSQNAGYGYTF	TGCGCCAGCAGCCAGAACGCGGGCTATGGCTACACCTTC
-	TRBJ2-2	TRBV7-8	TRBD2	CASSSPGLAVSAGELFF	TGTGCCAGCAGCTCCCCCGGACTAGCGGTTTCGGCCGGGGAGCTGTTTTTT
-	TRBJ2-5	TRBV5-4	TRBD2	CASSFTGGPETQYF	TGTGCCAGCAGCTTTACGGGGGGGCCAGAGACCCAGTACTTC
-	TRBJ2-7	TRBV30	TRBD1	CAWDRGTYEQYF	TGTGCCTGGGACAGGGGGACCTACGAGCAGTACTTC
-	TRBJ1-3	TRBV11-2	-	CASSLAGNTIYF	TGTGCCAGCAGCTTAGCGGGAAACACCATATATTTT
once	TRBJ2-1	TRBV4-1	-	CASSQDQNEQFF	TGCGCCAGCAGCCAAGATCAGAATGAGCAGTTCTTC
-	TRBJ2-3	TRBV6-5	-	CASSSRGERTDTQYF	TGTGCCAGCAGTAGTCGGGGAGAGCGCACAGATACGCAGTATTTT
-	TRBJ1-3	TRBV11-3	-	CASSRGLLSNTIYF	TGTGCCAGCAGCCGAGGACTTCTTTCAAACACCATATATTTT
-	TRBJ2-1	TRBV5-1	-	CASSTPNLRQVSLSYNEQFF	TGCGCCAGCAGCACCCCTAACTTAAGACAGGTATCACTTTCCTACAATGAGCAGTTCTTC
once	TRBJ2-1	TRBV7-6	TRBD2	CASSLSSGLDYNEQFF	TGTGCCAGCAGCTTGTCTAGCGGCCTTGACTACAATGAGCAGTTCTTC
-	TRBJ2-7	TRBV7-9	-	CASSLGSSLYEQYF	TGTGCCAGCAGCTTAGGGAGTTCCCTCTACGAGCAGTACTTC
-	TRBJ2-7	TRBV27	-	CASSVITGSYEQYF	TGTGCCAGCAGTGTAATAACAGGCTCCTACGAGCAGTACTTC
few	TRBJ1-5	TRBV6-5	-	CASSAGTGVQPQHF	TGTGCCAGCAGTGCCGGGACGGGGGTCCAGCCCCAGCATTTT
-	TRBJ2-1	TRBV7-9	TRBD2	CASSLLAGLLFF	TGTGCCAGCAGTTTACTAGCGGGATTGCTGTTCTTC
-	TRBJ2-7	TRBV5-1	TRBD1	CASSLWTGYEQYF	TGCGCCAGCAGCTTGTGGACAGGCTACGAGCAGTACTTC
-	TRBJ2-5	TRBV4-1	TRBD2	CASSQEGGGRVKETQYF	TGCGCCAGCAGCCAAGAAGGCGGCGGGAGGGTAAAAGAGACCCAGTACTTC
-	TRBJ1-4	TRBV28	-	CASSSTGYGDEKLFF	TGTGCCAGCAGTTCCACAGGGTATGGGGATGAAAAACTGTTTTTT
-	TRBJ1-4	TRBV28	TRBD1	CASSAWDRGRSATNEKLFF	TGTGCCAGCAGTGCCTGGGACAGGGGGCGGTCTGCAACTAATGAAAAACTGTTTTTT
-	TRBJ1-5	TRBV4-1	-	CASSQDPGLSNQPQHF	TGCGCCAGCAGCCAAGATCCGGGGTTGAGCAATCAGCCCCAGCATTTT
-	TRBJ2-1	TRBV4-2	-	CASSQLGASDEQFF	TGTGCCAGCAGCCAATTAGGGGCTAGCGATGAGCAGTTCTTC
-	TRBJ1-4	TRBV28	-	CASGGGGNEKLFF	TGTGCCAGCGGGGGGGGTGGTAATGAAAAACTGTTTTTT
-	TRBJ1-4	TRBV11-1	-	CASSKNRGAGEKLFF	TGTGCCAGCAGCAAGAACCGAGGGGCGGGGGAAAAACTGTTTTTT